The T cell receptor beta chain under discussion was sequenced for a study of vaccination and CD4 T cells after COVID-19. Across the whole study: It was a median 101 days after diagnosis, with a range of 35 to 161, that post-COVID samples were drawn.

Concerning this clonotype itself: Its target is unknown.

The Oncomine TCR Beta short-read assay sequenced DNA from cultured CD4+ T cells. The source of extracted genomic DNA was cultured CD4+ T cells. TCRdb processed the PCR reads anew with MiXCR; each CDR3 protein has one entry. The table lists several thousand distinct CDR3 sequences, around 40% of them singletons, with over 50% in the top ten. Treatment meaning: roughly 11-day PBMC culture with coronavirus spike peptide pools or control peptides (ViraFEST assay). The ViraFEST method relied on peptide pools to expand antigen-specific T cells, followed by TCR sequencing. From the approximately eleven-day cultures, CD4+ T cells were isolated by negative selection. The germline V gene encodes CDR1 SEHNR and CDR2 FQNEAQ (reference sequence). The CDR3 has 16 residues. The V segment lost 4 bases and the J segment 1 base; nucleotides outside the gene matches: 7.

The source was CD4+ T cells from blood, cultured in vitro, collected after SARS-CoV-2 vaccination. The chain has TRBV7-9 and TRBJ2-5, with 9 bases fitting TRBD1. The sequence derives from a human donor who had recovered from COVID-19. The CDR3 DNA sequence: TGTGCCAGCAGCTCGCCCGTGGGACAGGGCCAAGAGACCCAGTACTTC. Protein sequence: CASSSPVGQGQETQYF.